A selection of T cell receptor beta chains follows, all from one sample in a study of T cell clusters in autoimmune cytopenias. For each CDR3 protein, TCRdb gives one entry from its re-call of the multiplex PCR reads, without DNA. Its table records about 5,000 distinct CDR3 sequences. This same sample was also taken into another study, of T cell repertoires in aging, cancer and after chemotherapy.

The sequenced material came from peripheral blood. The receptors shown here come from a human donor in good health. Both conserved end residues are part of each CDR3. Clone size is given for some rows only: seen once, a few or many times, or a class if the clone is expanded.

clone size: medium-sized; V gene: TRBV18; J gene: TRBJ2-5; CDR3 protein: CASSPRGKETQYF
clone size: NA; V gene: TRBV27; J gene: TRBJ2-7; CDR3 protein: CASSLDMWGEQYF
clone size: medium-sized; V gene: TRBV18; J gene: TRBJ2-1; CDR3 protein: CASSPLGTEQFF
clone size: medium-sized; V gene: TRBV19; J gene: TRBJ2-2; CDR3 protein: CASSFIPRGANTGELFF
clone size: medium-sized; V gene: TRBV27; J gene: TRBJ1-5; CDR3 protein: CASSLSAGYSNQPQHF
clone size: NA; V gene: TRBV10-2; J gene: TRBJ1-2; CDR3 protein: CASTTRLANYGYTF
clone size: medium-sized; V gene: TRBV6-1; J gene: TRBJ1-5; CDR3 protein: CASRWESGNQPQHF
clone size: medium-sized; V gene: TRBV19; J gene: TRBJ1-5; CDR3 protein: CASSTRDRNQPQHF
clone size: NA; V gene: TRBV19; J gene: TRBJ2-2; CDR3 protein: CASSIPDRGVTGGELFF
clone size: medium-sized; V gene: TRBV19; J gene: TRBJ1-5; CDR3 protein: CASMGPSTGWNQPQHF
clone size: medium-sized; V gene: TRBV6-5; J gene: TRBJ2-7; CDR3 protein: CASRSLAVYEQYF
clone size: NA; V gene: TRBV28; J gene: TRBJ1-4; CDR3 protein: CASSRTATNEKLFF
clone size: NA; V gene: TRBV5-6; J gene: TRBJ1-2; CDR3 protein: CASSLSGVGYTF
clone size: NA; V gene: TRBV30; J gene: TRBJ1-1; CDR3 protein: CAWRQQGAGNTEAFF
clone size: NA; V gene: TRBV24-1; J gene: TRBJ2-7; CDR3 protein: CATSDVDAREQYF
clone size: medium-sized; V gene: TRBV27; J gene: TRBJ1-1; CDR3 protein: CASSLGAAWNTEAFF
clone size: NA; V gene: TRBV5-5; J gene: TRBJ2-1; CDR3 protein: CASSLVEGFINEQFF
clone size: NA; V gene: TRBV18; J gene: TRBJ2-7; CDR3 protein: CASSPGGGPYEQYF
clone size: medium-sized; V gene: TRBV27; J gene: TRBJ2-7; CDR3 protein: CATTGGGEQYF
clone size: medium-sized; V gene: TRBV27; J gene: TRBJ2-2; CDR3 protein: CASRSLTRMNTGELFF
clone size: NA; V gene: TRBV5-1; J gene: TRBJ2-3; CDR3 protein: CASSLFSAPDTQYF
clone size: medium-sized; V gene: TRBV30; J gene: TRBJ2-1; CDR3 protein: CAWSVAGGEVDEQFF
clone size: NA; V gene: TRBV13; J gene: TRBJ2-2; CDR3 protein: CASSPPERRTTGELFF
clone size: NA; V gene: TRBV19; J gene: TRBJ1-1; CDR3 protein: CASSIDWGQGRNTEAFF
clone size: medium-sized; V gene: TRBV5-4; J gene: TRBJ2-1; CDR3 protein: CASSSASGSSYNEQFF
clone size: NA; V gene: TRBV7-9; J gene: TRBJ2-7; CDR3 protein: CASSRSTGPEQYF
clone size: NA; V gene: TRBV25-1; J gene: TRBJ2-7; CDR3 protein: CASSEPVGNEQFF
clone size: NA; V gene: TRBV20-1; J gene: TRBJ2-5; CDR3 protein: CSARPGPPQETQYF
clone size: medium-sized; V gene: TRBV6-2/TRBV6-3; J gene: TRBJ2-7; CDR3 protein: CASSYSFRGNYEQYF